One T cell receptor (beta chain) is described in this entry. Antigen unknown. This CDR3 is 13 amino acids long. Germline-derived CDR1 and CDR2 are SGHRS and YFSETQ. The V and J ends lost 4 bases and 8 bases respectively, with 13 bases between them. The sample belongs to a study of OX40 agonist ivuxolimab in advanced cancers. About the study: In this cohort, patients received ivuxolimab, an agonistic anti-OX40 (CD134) antibody. General study points: Some of the nonresponding patients also showed low levels of normalized T-cell clonal expansion. Relatively little clonal expansion, among the lowest observed, appeared in partial responders at 0.1-3.0 mg/kg.

Repertoires were generated with immunoSEQ multiplex PCR, while TCRdb's copy carries only in-frame clones and drops some. The data contain roughly 39,000 clones, roughly 84% of them singletons. The gene calls are TRBV5-1 and TRBJ2-1, with TRBD1 as a possible D gene (6 bases). Sequences were derived from CD4+ or CD8+ T cells sorted from blood, sampled in a trial of the OX40 agonist ivuxolimab. The origin of this receptor is an adult with an advanced solid tumor such as melanoma, head and neck, liver or kidney cancer. The CDR3 here is CASSPTGFDEQFF. CDR3 nucleotide sequence: TGCGCCAGCAGCCCCACAGGGTTCGATGAGCAGTTCTTC.